The clone carrying this T cell receptor beta chain was recorded at least ten times. Its cognate antigen is unknown. This record comes from a study of identical twins. Findings and caveats of the study: Its conclusions, products of cross-sectional statistical analysis, did not come from following the same donors. Cord blood beta clonotypes present at high abundance carried fewer insertions; no such pattern appeared in memory repertoires. Less excess twin sharing appeared in beta out-of-frame sequences.

V lost 5 bases and J 2 bases, leaving 14 bases between the germline ends. The germline gives CDR1 SEHNR, CDR2 FQNEAQ (reference sequence). The CDR3 is made up of 15 amino acids. TCRdb redid the calling of the 5' RACE reads with MiXCR, one entry per CDR3 protein. The sample lists hundreds of thousands of distinct CDR3 sequences; 8.5% to 9.5% were seen once. The same sample was also used in a study of yellow fever vaccine responses in identical twins. That source reports: Twins' vaccine T cell response reportedly seemed partly convergent, partly personalized.

This rearrangement joins TRBV7-9 to TRBJ2-3; the D call may be TRBD1 or TRBD2 (6 bases each). The clonotype comes from a young woman in good health. The sample consisted of PBMCs. The CDR3 here is CASSVLGGFTDTQYF. CDR3 DNA sequence: TGTGCCAGCAGCGTACTCGGGGGCTTCACAGATACGCAGTATTTT.